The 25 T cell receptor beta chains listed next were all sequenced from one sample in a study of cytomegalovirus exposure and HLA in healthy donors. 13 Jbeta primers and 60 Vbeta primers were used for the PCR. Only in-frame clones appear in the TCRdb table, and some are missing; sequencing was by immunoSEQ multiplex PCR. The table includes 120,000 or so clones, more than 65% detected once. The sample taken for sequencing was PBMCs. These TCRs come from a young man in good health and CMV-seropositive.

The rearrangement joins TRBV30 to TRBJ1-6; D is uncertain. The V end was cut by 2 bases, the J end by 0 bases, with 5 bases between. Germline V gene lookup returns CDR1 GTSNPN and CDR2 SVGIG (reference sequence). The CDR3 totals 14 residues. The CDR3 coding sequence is TGTGCCTGGAGTCCTTACTCCTATAATTCACCCCTCCACTTT. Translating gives CAWSPYSYNSPLHF.

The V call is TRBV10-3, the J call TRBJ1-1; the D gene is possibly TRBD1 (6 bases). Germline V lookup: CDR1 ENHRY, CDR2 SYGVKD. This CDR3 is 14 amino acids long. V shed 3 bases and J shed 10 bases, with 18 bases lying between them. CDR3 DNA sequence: TGTGCCATCAGTGAACAGGGTGGGACCCGAAGAGCTTTCTTT. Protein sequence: CAISEQGGTRRAFF.

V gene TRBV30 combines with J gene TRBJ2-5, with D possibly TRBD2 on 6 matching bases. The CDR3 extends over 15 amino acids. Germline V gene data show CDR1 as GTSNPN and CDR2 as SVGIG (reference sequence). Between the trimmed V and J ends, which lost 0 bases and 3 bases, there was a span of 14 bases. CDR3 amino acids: CAWSVQAGREETQYF. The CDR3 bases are TGTGCCTGGAGTGTACAAGCGGGCAGAGAAGAGACCCAGTACTTC.

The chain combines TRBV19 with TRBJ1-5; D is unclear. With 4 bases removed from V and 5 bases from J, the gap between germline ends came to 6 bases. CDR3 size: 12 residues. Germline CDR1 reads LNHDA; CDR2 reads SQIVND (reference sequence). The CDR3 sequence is CASSNFYQPQHF. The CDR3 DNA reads TGTGCCAGTAGTAACTTTTATCAGCCCCAGCATTTT.

In DNA form, the CDR3 reads TGTGCCATCAGCCAGAATAGCGGGAGGGCCGGAGAGACCCAGTACTTC. Its protein product is CAISQNSGRAGETQYF. The chain combines TRBV10-3 with TRBJ2-5; 11 nucleotides line up with TRBD2. Germline CDR1 is ENHRY and CDR2 is SYGVKD. Germline trimming cut 6 bases from V and 4 bases from J; bases unmatched to any gene: 10. This CDR3 is built from 16 residues.

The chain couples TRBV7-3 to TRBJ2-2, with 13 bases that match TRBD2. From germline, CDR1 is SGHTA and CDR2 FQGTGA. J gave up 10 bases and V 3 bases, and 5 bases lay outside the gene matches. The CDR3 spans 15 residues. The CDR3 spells CASSLGTSGTKELFF. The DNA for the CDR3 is TGTGCCAGCAGCTTGGGGACTAGCGGGACCAAGGAGCTGTTTTTT.

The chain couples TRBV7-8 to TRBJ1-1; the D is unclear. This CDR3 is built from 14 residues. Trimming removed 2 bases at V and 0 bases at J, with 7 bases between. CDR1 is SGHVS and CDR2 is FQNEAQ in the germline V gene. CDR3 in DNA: TGTGCCAGCAGCTTACAGGTAATGAACACTGAAGCTTTCTTT. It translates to CASSLQVMNTEAFF.

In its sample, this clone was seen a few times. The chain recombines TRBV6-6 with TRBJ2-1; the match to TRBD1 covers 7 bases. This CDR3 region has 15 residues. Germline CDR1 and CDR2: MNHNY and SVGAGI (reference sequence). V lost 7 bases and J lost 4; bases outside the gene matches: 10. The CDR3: CASTPQGSAYNEQFF. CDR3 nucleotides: TGTGCCAGCACCCCACAGGGGTCGGCATACAATGAGCAGTTCTTC.

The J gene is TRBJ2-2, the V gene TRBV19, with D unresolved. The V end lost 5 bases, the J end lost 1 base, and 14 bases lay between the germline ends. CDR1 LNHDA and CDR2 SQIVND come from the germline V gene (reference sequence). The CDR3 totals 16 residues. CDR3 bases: TGTGCCAGTAGTCCTTACTCAACGAAGAACACCGGGGAGCTGTTTTTT. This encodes CASSPYSTKNTGELFF.

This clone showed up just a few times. The CDR3 coding sequence is TGTGCCAGCAGCTTTACAGAGAACACCGGGGAGCTGTTTTTT. Translating it yields CASSFTENTGELFF. This chain links TRBV11-2 with TRBJ2-2; D unresolved. The CDR3 length is 14 residues. The V gene lost 3 bases and the J gene lost 1 base, with 6 bases spanning the gap. CDR1 and CDR2 from the germline V gene are SGHAT and FQNNGV.

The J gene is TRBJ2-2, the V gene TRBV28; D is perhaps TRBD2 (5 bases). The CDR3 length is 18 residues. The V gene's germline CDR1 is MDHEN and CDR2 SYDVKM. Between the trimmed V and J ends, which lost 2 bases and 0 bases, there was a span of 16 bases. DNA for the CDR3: TGTGCCAGCAGTTTAGGGAACGGAGCGGAGACGAACACCGGGGAGCTGTTTTTT. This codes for CASSLGNGAETNTGELFF.

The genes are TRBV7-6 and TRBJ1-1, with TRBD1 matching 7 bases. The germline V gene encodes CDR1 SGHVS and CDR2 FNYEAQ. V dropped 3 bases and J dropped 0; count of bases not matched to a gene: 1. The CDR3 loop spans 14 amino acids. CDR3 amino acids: CASSLGQLNTEAFF. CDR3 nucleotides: TGTGCCAGCAGCTTGGGACAGTTGAACACTGAAGCTTTCTTT.

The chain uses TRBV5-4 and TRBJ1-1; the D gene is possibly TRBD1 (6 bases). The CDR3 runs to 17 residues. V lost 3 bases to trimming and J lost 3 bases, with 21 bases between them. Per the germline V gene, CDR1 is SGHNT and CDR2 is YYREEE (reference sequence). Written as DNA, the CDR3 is TGTGCCAGCAGCTATATTCTGGGGGCCACTAAGGACACTGAAGCTTTCTTT. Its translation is CASSYILGATKDTEAFF.

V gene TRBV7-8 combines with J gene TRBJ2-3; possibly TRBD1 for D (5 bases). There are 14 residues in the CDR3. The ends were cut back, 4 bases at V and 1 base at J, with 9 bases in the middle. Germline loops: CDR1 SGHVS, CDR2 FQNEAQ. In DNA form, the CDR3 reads TGTGCCAGCAGCTACAAGGGGCGCACAGATACGCAGTATTTT. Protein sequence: CASSYKGRTDTQYF.

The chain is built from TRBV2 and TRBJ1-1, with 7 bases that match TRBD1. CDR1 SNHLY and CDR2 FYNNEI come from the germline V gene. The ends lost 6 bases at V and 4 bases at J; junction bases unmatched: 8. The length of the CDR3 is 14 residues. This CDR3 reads CASRWTGTTTEAFF. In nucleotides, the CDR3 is TGTGCCAGCAGGTGGACAGGAACGACCACTGAAGCTTTCTTT.

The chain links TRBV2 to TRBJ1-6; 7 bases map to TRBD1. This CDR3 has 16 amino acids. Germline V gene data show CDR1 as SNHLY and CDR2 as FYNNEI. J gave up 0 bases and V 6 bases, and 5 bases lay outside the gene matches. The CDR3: CASSTGASSYNSPLHF. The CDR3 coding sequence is TGTGCCAGCAGCACAGGGGCTAGCTCCTATAATTCACCCCTCCACTTT.

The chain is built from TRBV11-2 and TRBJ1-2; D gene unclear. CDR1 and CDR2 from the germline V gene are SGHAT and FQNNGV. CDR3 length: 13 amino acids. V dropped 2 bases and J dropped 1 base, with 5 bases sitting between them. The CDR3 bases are TGTGCCAGCAGCTTAAAGAGTAACTATGGCTACACCTTC. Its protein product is CASSLKSNYGYTF.

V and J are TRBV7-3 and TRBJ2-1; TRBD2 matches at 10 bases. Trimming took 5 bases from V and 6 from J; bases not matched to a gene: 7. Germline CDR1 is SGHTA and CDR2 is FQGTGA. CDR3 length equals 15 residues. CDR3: CASSTSSSGGNEQFF. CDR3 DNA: TGTGCCAGCAGCACCAGCTCTAGCGGGGGCAATGAGCAGTTCTTC.

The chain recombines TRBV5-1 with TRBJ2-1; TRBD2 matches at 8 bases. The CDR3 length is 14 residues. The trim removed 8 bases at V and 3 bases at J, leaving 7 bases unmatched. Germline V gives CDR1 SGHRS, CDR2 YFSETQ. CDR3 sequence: CASAGSGSYNEQFF. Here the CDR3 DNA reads TGCGCCAGTGCGGGCAGCGGGAGCTACAATGAGCAGTTCTTC.

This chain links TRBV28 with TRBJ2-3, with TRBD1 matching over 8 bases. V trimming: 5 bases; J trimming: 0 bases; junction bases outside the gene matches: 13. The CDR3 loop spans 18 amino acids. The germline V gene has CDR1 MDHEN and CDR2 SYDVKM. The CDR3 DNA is TGTGCCAGCAGTCAATCCGGGACAGGCTATGCTAGCACAGATACGCAGTATTTT. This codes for CASSQSGTGYASTDTQYF.

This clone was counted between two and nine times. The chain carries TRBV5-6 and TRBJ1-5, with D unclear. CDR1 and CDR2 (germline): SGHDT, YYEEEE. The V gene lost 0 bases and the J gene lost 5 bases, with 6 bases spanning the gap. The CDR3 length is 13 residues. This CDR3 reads CASSLGLYQPQHF. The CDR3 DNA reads TGTGCCAGCAGCTTGGGACTATATCAGCCCCAGCATTTT. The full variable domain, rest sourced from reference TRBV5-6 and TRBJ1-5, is DAGVTQSPTHLIKTRGQQVTLRCSPKSGHDTVSWYQQALGQGPQFIFQYYEEEERQRGNFPDRFSGHQFPNYSSELNVNALLLGDSALYLCASSLGLYQPQHFGDGTRLSIL.

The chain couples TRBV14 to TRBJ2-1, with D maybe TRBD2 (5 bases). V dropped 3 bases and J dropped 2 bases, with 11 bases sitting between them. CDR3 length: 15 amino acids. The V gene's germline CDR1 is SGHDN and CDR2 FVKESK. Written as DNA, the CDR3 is TGTGCCAGCAGCCACGGGATAGACCCCTACAATGAGCAGTTCTTC. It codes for CASSHGIDPYNEQFF.

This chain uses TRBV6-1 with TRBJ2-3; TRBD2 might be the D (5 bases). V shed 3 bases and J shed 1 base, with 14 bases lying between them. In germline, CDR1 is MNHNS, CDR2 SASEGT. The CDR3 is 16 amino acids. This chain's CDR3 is CASSDALAGGTDTQYF. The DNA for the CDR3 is TGTGCCAGCAGTGACGCTCTAGCAGGCGGCACAGATACGCAGTATTTT.

CDR3 nucleotides: TGTGCCATCAGCGGTGGTATAAAGTCCTACAATGAGCAGTTCTTC. Protein sequence: CAISGGIKSYNEQFF. V is TRBV28 and J is TRBJ2-1; a possible D gene is TRBD2 (5 bases). The germline V gene has CDR1 MDHEN and CDR2 SYDVKM. The CDR3 sequence is 15 residues long. The V gene lost 10 bases and the J gene lost 1 base, with 17 bases spanning the gap.

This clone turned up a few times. CDR3 sequence reads: CAWRTSGSTDTQYF. CDR3 nucleotide sequence: TGTGCCTGGAGGACTAGCGGGAGCACAGATACGCAGTATTTT. The chain carries TRBV30 and TRBJ2-3; 10 bases are a match to TRBD2. Trimming cost V 3 bases and J 0 bases; bases outside gene matches: 0. CDR3 size: 14 residues. The germline V gene has CDR1 GTSNPN and CDR2 SVGIG (reference sequence).